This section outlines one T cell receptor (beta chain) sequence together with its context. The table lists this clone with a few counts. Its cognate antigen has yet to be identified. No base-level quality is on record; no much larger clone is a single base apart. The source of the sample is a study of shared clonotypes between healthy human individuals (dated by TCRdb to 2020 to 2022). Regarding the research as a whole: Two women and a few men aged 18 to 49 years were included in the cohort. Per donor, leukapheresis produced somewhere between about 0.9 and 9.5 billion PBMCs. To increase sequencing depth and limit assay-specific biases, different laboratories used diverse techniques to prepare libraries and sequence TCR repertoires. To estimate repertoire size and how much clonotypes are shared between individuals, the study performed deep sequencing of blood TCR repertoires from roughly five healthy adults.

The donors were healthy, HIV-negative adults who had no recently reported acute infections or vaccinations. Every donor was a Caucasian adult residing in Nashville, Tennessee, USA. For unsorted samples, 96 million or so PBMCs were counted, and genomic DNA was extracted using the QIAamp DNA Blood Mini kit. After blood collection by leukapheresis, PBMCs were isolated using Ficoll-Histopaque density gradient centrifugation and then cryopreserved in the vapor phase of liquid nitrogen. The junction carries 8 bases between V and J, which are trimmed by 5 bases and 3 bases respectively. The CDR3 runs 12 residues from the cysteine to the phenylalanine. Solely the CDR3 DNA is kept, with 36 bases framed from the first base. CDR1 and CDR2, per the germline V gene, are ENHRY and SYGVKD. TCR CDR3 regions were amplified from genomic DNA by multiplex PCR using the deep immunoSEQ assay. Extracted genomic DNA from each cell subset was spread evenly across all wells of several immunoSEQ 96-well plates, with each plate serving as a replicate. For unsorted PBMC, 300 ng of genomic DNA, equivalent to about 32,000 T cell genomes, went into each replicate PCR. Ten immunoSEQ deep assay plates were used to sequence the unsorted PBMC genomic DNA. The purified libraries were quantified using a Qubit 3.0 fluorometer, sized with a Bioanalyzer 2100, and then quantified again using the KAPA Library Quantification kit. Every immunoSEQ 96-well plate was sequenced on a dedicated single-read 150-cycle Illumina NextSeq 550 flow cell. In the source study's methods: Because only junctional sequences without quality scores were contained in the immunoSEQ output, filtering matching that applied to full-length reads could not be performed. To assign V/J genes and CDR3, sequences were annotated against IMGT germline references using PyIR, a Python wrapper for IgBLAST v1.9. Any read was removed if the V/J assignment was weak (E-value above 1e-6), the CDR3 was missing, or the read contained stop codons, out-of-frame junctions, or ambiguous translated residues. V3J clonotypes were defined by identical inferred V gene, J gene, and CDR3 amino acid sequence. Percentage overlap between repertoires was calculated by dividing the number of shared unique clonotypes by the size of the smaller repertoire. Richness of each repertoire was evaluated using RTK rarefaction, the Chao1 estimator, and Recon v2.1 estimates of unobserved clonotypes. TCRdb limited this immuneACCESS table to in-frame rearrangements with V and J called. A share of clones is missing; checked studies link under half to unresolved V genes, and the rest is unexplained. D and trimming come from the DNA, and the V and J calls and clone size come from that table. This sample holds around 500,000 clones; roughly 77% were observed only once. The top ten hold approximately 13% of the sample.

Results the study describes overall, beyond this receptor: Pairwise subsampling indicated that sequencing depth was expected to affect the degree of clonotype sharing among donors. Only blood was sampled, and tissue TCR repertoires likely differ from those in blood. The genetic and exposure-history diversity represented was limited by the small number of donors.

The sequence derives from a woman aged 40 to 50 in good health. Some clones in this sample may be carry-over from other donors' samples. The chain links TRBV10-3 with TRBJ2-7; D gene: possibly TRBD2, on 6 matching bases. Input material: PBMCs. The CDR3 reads CAISSGDYEQYF. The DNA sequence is TGTGCCATCAGTTCGGGGGACTACGAGCAGTACTTC.